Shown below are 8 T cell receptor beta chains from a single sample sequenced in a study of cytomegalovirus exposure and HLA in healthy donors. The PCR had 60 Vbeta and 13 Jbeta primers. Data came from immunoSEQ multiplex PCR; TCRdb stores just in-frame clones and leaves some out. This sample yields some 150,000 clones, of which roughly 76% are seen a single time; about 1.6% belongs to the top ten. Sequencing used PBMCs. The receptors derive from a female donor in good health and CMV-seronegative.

This chain's CDR3 is CASSPGTGGNYNEKLFF. The CDR3 DNA reads TGCGCCAGCAGCCCCGGGACAGGGGGCAACTATAATGAAAAACTGTTTTTT. The rearrangement uses TRBV5-1 and TRBJ1-4; TRBD1 matches 12 bases. The V gene's germline CDR1 is SGHRS and CDR2 YFSETQ. V trimming: 4 bases; J trimming: 4 bases; junction bases outside the gene matches: 8. The CDR3 is 17 amino acids.

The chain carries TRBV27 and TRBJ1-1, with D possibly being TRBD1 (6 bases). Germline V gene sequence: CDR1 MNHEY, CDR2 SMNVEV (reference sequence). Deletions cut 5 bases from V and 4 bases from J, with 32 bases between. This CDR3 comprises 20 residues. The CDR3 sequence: CASSPQRSGGRVGLSTEAFF. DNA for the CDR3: TGTGCCAGCAGTCCGCAAAGGAGTGGGGGCAGGGTGGGGTTGAGCACTGAAGCTTTCTTT.

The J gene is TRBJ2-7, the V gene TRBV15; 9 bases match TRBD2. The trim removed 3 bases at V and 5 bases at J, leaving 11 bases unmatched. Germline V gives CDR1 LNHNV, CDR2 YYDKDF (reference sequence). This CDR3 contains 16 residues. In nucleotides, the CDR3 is TGTGCCACCAGCAGTCACCTAGCGGGACTACTCCACGAGCAGTACTTC. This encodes CATSSHLAGLLHEQYF.

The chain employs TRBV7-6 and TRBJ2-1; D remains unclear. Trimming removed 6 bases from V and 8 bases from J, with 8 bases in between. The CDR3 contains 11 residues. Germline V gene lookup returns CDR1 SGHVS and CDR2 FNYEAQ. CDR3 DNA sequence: TGTGCCAGCAGTGATAGTCATGAGCAGTTCTTC. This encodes CASSDSHEQFF.

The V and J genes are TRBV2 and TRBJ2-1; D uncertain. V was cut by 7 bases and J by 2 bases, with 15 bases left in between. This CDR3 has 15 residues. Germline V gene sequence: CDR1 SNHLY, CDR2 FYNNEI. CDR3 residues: CASTPQVLTYNEQFF. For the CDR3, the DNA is TGTGCCAGCACACCCCAAGTTCTAACCTACAATGAGCAGTTCTTC.

CDR3 protein: CASSQETGGDYEQYF. In nucleotides, the CDR3 is TGTGCCAGCAGCCAAGAAACCGGCGGGGACTACGAGCAGTACTTC. V and J are TRBV4-2 and TRBJ2-7, with D possibly TRBD2 on 6 matching bases. Germline V gene lookup returns CDR1 LGHNA and CDR2 YNFKEQ. The CDR3 is made up of 15 amino acids. Trimming removed 0 bases at V and 3 bases at J, with 12 bases between.

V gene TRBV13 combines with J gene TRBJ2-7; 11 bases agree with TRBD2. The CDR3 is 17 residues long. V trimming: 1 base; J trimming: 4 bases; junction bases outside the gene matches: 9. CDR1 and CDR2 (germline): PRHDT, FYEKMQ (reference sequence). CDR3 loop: CASSLEGGTSGVYEQYF. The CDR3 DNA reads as TGTGCCAGCAGCTTAGAGGGGGGGACTAGCGGAGTATACGAGCAGTACTTC.

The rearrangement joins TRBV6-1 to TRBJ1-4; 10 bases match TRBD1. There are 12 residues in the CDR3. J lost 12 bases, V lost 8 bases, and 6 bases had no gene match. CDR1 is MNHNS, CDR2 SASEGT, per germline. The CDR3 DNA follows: TGTGCCAGCGGGGACAGGGGCCGGGAACTGTTTTTT. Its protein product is CASGDRGRELFF.